This is a list of T cell receptor beta chains from one sample in a study of molecular identifiers for immune sequencing clone quantification. TCRdb used MiXCR to reprocess the PCR reads, holding one entry per CDR3 protein. The table lists about 320,000 distinct CDR3 sequences, about a fifth of them singletons. Material: naive CD8+ T cells from blood, with Jurkat cell RNA spiked in. These receptors were obtained from a human donor in good health. Some libraries in this study had Jurkat cell RNA spiked in. Each CDR3 is given without its conserved first and last residue.

j_call: TRBJ2-3
v_call: TRBV6-5
cdr3_aa: ASSYSVGGADTQY

j_call: TRBJ2-7
v_call: TRBV7-9
cdr3_aa: ASSSERRQVYEQY

j_call: TRBJ1-1
v_call: TRBV4-1
cdr3_aa: ASSQITGASEAF

j_call: TRBJ1-2
v_call: TRBV5-4
cdr3_aa: ASSLAGQEGYGYT

j_call: TRBJ2-7
v_call: TRBV6-1
cdr3_aa: ASSEGTGSLYEQY

j_call: TRBJ1-4
v_call: TRBV7-9
cdr3_aa: ASRHAPTGNNEKLF

j_call: TRBJ2-6
v_call: TRBV12-3/TRBV12-4
cdr3_aa: ASSVPGANVLT

j_call: TRBJ2-4
v_call: TRBV21-1
cdr3_aa: ASSAEDLAKNIQY

j_call: TRBJ2-3
v_call: TRBV11-2
cdr3_aa: ASSLSFQRVTDTQY

j_call: TRBJ2-5
v_call: TRBV11-2
cdr3_aa: ASQQPSGQETQY

j_call: TRBJ2-5
v_call: TRBV7-6
cdr3_aa: ASSENLQRETQY

j_call: TRBJ1-3
v_call: TRBV4-1
cdr3_aa: ASSQVAQAVGNTIY

j_call: TRBJ2-7
v_call: TRBV13
cdr3_aa: ASSLEVAGAYEQY

j_call: TRBJ2-2
v_call: TRBV30
cdr3_aa: ALRGANTGELF

j_call: TRBJ1-1
v_call: TRBV7-9
cdr3_aa: ASSQGATEAF

j_call: TRBJ2-2
v_call: TRBV9
cdr3_aa: ASSVEDRSNTGELF

j_call: TRBJ1-1
v_call: TRBV12-3/TRBV12-4
cdr3_aa: ASSTSDRANTEAF

j_call: TRBJ2-7
v_call: TRBV9
cdr3_aa: ASSPLAGTAPYEQY

j_call: TRBJ2-7
v_call: TRBV30
cdr3_aa: AWSVGLGAYEQY

j_call: TRBJ2-1
v_call: TRBV12-3/TRBV12-4
cdr3_aa: ASRDDSSYNEQF

j_call: TRBJ2-7
v_call: TRBV9
cdr3_aa: ASSVASGPTYEQY

j_call: TRBJ2-3
v_call: TRBV29-1
cdr3_aa: SVLTLTSTDTQY

j_call: TRBJ1-5
v_call: TRBV27
cdr3_aa: ASSLSYAKPQH

j_call: TRBJ2-4
v_call: TRBV5-6
cdr3_aa: ASREGPIAKNIQY

j_call: TRBJ2-7
v_call: TRBV20-1
cdr3_aa: SARDNDLGQASKSYEQY

j_call: TRBJ2-2
v_call: TRBV24-1
cdr3_aa: ASGLQNTGELF

j_call: TRBJ2-3
v_call: TRBV7-9
cdr3_aa: ASSVTGGGTDTQY

j_call: TRBJ2-5
v_call: TRBV7-9
cdr3_aa: ASSVTRGWETQY

j_call: TRBJ1-2
v_call: TRBV4-1
cdr3_aa: ASSQGQATNYGYT

j_call: TRBJ1-2
v_call: TRBV11-2
cdr3_aa: ASSLGDLNPEPYGYT

j_call: TRBJ1-1
v_call: TRBV29-1
cdr3_aa: SVVEGLMNTEAF

j_call: TRBJ1-1
v_call: TRBV11-2
cdr3_aa: ASSTTGTNPEAF

j_call: TRBJ1-5
v_call: TRBV19
cdr3_aa: ASSVGTRSDQPQH

j_call: TRBJ2-7
v_call: TRBV7-2
cdr3_aa: ASSLVFYEQY

j_call: TRBJ2-3
v_call: TRBV29-1
cdr3_aa: SVATGVDAQY

j_call: TRBJ2-7
v_call: TRBV27
cdr3_aa: ASSTKTSGRAREQY

j_call: TRBJ1-6
v_call: TRBV4-1
cdr3_aa: ASSQDAGIGYSPLH

j_call: TRBJ1-5
v_call: TRBV4-1
cdr3_aa: ASSPRTSNQPQH

j_call: TRBJ1-5
v_call: TRBV6-5
cdr3_aa: ASGPLGGHQPQH

j_call: TRBJ2-3
v_call: TRBV7-9
cdr3_aa: ASSSSGTFTDTQY

j_call: TRBJ2-2
v_call: TRBV4-3
cdr3_aa: ASSQDDPGTGGWNTGELF

j_call: TRBJ2-2
v_call: TRBV27
cdr3_aa: ASSLLPGTGELF

j_call: TRBJ2-3
v_call: TRBV28
cdr3_aa: ASRPSTVGRDTQY

j_call: TRBJ2-3
v_call: TRBV29-1
cdr3_aa: SARLAGSTDTQY

j_call: TRBJ2-1
v_call: TRBV7-9
cdr3_aa: ASSLVATTPSSYNEQF

j_call: TRBJ2-2
v_call: TRBV7-6
cdr3_aa: ASSDTDRVNGELF

j_call: TRBJ2-4
v_call: TRBV5-1
cdr3_aa: ASRDSESSGNIQY